This T cell receptor beta chain was captured in a study of CD8 T cells in Susac syndrome. The RNA, roughly 0.45 to 1 ug, was put through reverse transcription using random hexamers. Via MiXCR, TCRdb re-called the immunoSEQ multiplex PCR reads, giving one row per CDR3 protein. The sample has approximately 120,000 distinct CDR3 sequences, 85% to 95% seen once. Trimming removed 4 bases at V and 0 bases at J, with 16 bases between. CDR3 length: 17 amino acids. The specimen was CD8+ T cells from PBMCs. This sequence originates from a human donor with multiple sclerosis. The chain recombines TRBV23-1 with TRBJ1-5, with D maybe TRBD1 (5 bases). TRBV23-1 is marked as an open reading frame, function uncertain. Written as DNA, the CDR3 is TGCGCCAGCAGTCCCCGGGACGCCGAGGTTAGCAATCAGCCCCAGCATTTT. Its translation: CASSPRDAEVSNQPQHF.